This TCR beta chain was sequenced during a study of blood T cells in healthy people across ages. Study results and caveats: The authors considered diversity estimates from one million T cells to be underestimates. The fall in TCR beta diversity per million T cells was roughly linear with age.

In the case of this clonotype: The antigen is not known.

In germline, CDR1 is SGHAT, CDR2 FQNNGV. The CDR3 runs to 15 residues. The study recruited healthy Caucasian donors from Russia who were aged about 6 to 90. The use of a sample-barcoded 5' primer and a J-beta primer mix characterized a second PCR of roughly 7 to 11 cycles. MiXCR was run by TCRdb on the 5' RACE reads, yielding one entry per CDR3 protein. The table records 540,000 or so distinct CDR3 sequences, roughly 28% of them present only once. The sample taken for sequencing was blood. V usage is TRBV11-2 and J usage is TRBJ2-1, with TRBD1 matching 7 bases. The end of the DNA aligns better with TRBJ2-5, so the J call may be wrong. This sequence was found in a woman in her 70s in good health. CDR3 bases: TGTGCCAGCAGCCCCGACGGGACAGCTCAAGAGACCCAGTACTTC. Translated, it gives CASSPDGTAQETQYF.